One and the same sample provided the 4 T cell receptor beta chains below, sequenced in a study of cytomegalovirus exposure and HLA in healthy donors. With 60 Vbeta and 13 Jbeta primers, the PCR was carried out. Sequencing was performed with immunoSEQ multiplex PCR; in TCRdb, only in-frame clones are kept and a portion is missing. This repertoire includes about 60,000 clones. Source material: PBMCs. These TCRs come from a woman between 18 and 30 years old in good health and CMV-seronegative.

CDR3 sequence: CASSRTTGPNYGYTF. In nucleotides, the CDR3 is TGCGCCAGCAGCCGAACGACAGGGCCCAACTATGGCTACACCTTC. The chain has TRBV5-1 and TRBJ1-2, with 7 bases matching TRBD1. The V segment lost 4 bases and the J segment 2 bases; nucleotides outside the gene matches: 8. The CDR3 totals 15 residues. Germline CDR1 reads SGHRS; CDR2 reads YFSETQ.

The rearrangement joins TRBV27 to TRBJ1-3; weak D call: TRBD1 (6 bases). CDR3 length equals 15 residues. V was clipped by 2 bases and J by 7 bases, with 15 bases between them. Germline lookup yields CDR1 MNHEY and CDR2 SMNVEV (reference sequence). CDR3 residues: CASSLRSGTGNTIYF. DNA for the CDR3: TGTGCCAGCAGTTTACGGTCCGGAACAGGGAACACCATATATTTT.

V gene TRBV2 combines with J gene TRBJ2-7; tentatively, D is TRBD1 (6 bases). The germline CDR1 and CDR2 sequences are SNHLY and FYNNEI. Trimming pared 4 bases from V and 6 bases from J, leaving 19 bases between. This CDR3 is 15 amino acids long. The CDR3 loop reads CASSALGATKSEQYF. CDR3 nucleotide sequence: TGTGCCAGCAGTGCCCTGGGGGCGACGAAGAGCGAGCAGTACTTC.

The chain has TRBV6-5 and TRBJ1-1; no definite D call. The CDR3 totals 16 residues. V was clipped by 2 bases and J by 1 base, with 14 bases between them. Germline V lookup: CDR1 MNHEY, CDR2 SVGAGI. The CDR3 DNA reads TGTGCCAGCAGTTACCTTCCAGGTCTATCGAACACTGAAGCTTTCTTT. Translated: CASSYLPGLSNTEAFF.